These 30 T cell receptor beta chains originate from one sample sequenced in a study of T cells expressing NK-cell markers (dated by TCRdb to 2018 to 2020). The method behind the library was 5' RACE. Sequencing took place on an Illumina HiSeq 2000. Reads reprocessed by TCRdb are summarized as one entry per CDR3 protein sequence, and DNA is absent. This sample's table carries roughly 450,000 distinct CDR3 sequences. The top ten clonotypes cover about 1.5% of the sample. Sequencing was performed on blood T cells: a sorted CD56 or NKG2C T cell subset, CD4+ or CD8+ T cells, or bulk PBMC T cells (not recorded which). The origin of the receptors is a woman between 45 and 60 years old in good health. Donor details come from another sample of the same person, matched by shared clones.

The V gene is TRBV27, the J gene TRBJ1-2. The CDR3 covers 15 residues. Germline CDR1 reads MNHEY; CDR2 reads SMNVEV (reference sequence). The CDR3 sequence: CASSSLDGGGYGYTF.

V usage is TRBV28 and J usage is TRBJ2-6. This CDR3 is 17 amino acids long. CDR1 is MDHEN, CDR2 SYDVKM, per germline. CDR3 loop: CASSPSYLSTGANVLTF.

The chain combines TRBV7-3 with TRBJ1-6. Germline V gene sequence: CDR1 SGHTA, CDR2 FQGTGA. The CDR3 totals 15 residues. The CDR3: CASSLMPVDNSPLHF.

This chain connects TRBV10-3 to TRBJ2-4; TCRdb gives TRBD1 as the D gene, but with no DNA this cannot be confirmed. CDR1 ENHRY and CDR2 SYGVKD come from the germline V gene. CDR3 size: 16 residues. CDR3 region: CAISVLGDRAFNIQYF.

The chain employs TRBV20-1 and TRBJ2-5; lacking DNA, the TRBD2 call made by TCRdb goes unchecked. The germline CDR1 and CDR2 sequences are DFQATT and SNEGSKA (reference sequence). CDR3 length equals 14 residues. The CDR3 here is CSASPAGRGETQYF.

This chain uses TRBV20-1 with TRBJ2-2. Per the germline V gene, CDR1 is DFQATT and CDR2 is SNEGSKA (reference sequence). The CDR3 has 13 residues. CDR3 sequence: CSAHKTLPGELFF.

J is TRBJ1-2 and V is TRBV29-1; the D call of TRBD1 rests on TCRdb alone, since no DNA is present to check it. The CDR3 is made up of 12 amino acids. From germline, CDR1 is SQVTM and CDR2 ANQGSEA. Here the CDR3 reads CSMKQGGYGYTF.

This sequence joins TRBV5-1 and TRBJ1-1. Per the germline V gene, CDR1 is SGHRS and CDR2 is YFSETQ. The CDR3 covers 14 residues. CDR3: CASSLVSRNTEAFF.

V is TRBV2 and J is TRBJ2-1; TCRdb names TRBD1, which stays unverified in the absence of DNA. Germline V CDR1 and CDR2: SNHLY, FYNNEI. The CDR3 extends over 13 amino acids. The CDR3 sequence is CASNRDLGNEQFF.

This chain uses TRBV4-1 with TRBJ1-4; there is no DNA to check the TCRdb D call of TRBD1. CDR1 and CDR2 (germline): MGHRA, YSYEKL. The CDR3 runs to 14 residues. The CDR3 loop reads CASSQDLRTGAAFF.

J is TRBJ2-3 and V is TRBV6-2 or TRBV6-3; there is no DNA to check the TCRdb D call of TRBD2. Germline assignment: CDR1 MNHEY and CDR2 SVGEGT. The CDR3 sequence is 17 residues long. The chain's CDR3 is CASSWNSGRFHGDTQYF.

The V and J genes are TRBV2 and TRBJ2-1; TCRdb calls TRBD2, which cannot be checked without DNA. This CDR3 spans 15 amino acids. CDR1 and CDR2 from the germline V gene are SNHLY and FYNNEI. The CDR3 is CASSAGREINNEQFF.

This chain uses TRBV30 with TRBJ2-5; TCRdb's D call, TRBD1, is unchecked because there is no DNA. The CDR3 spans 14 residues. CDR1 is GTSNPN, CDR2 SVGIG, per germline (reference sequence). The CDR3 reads CAWSERPARGAQYF.

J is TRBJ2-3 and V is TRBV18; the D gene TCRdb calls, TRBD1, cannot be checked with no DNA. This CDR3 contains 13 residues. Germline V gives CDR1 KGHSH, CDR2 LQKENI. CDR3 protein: CASSPGVPDTQYF.

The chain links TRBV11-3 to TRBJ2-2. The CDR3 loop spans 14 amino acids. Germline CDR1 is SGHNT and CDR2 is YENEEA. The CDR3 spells CASTGWTETGELFF.

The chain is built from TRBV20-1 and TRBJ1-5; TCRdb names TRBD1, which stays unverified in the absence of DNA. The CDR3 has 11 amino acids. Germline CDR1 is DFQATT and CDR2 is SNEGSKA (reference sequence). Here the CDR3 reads CSASDRDGGHF.

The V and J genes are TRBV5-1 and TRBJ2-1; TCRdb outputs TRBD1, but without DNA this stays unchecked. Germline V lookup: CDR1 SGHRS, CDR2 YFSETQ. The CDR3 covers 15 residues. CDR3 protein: CASSFLQGSGNEQFF. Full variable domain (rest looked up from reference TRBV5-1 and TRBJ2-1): KAGVTQTPRYLIKTRGQQVTLSCSPISGHRSVSWYQQTPGQGLQFLFEYFSETQRNKGNFPGRFSGRQFSNSRSEMNVSTLELGDSALYLCASSFLQGSGNEQFFGPGTRLTVL.

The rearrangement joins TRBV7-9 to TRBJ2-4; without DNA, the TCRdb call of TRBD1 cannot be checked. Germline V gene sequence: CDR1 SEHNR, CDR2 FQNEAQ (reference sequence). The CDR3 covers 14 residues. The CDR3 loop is CASSSITGENIQYF.

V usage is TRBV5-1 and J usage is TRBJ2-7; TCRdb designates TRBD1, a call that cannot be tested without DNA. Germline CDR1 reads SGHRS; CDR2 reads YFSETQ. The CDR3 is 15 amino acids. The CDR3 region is CASSLGTGRDYEQYF. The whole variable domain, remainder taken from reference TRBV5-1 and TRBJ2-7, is KAGVTQTPRYLIKTRGQQVTLSCSPISGHRSVSWYQQTPGQGLQFLFEYFSETQRNKGNFPGRFSGRQFSNSRSEMNVSTLELGDSALYLCASSLGTGRDYEQYFGPGTRLTVT.

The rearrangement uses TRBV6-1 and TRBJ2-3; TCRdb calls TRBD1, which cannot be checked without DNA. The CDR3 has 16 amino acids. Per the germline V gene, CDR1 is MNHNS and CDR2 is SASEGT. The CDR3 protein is CASTEGYRGRTDTQYF.

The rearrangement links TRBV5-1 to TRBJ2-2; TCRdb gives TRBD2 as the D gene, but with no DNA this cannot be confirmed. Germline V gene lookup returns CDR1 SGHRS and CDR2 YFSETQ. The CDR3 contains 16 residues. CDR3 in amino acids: CASSLIGLANTGELFF.

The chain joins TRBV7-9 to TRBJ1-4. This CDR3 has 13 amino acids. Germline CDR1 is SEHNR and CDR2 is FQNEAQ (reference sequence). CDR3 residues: CASSEGGAEKLFF.

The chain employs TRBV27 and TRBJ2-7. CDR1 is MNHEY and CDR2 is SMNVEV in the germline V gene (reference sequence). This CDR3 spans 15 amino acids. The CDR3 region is CASSLNLAIGYEQYF.

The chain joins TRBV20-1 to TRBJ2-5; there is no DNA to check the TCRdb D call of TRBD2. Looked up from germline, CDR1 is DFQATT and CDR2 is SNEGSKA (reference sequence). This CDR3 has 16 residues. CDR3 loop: CSAGTSGGGSQETQYF.

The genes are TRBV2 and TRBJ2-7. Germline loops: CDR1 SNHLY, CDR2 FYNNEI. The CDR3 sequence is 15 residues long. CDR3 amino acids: CASSEGNRGSYEQYF. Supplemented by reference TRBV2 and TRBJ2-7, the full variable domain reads EPEVTQTPSHQVTQMGQEVILRCVPISNHLYFYWYRQILGQKVEFLVSFYNNEISEKSEIFDDQFSVERPDGSNFTLKIRSTKLEDSAMYFCASSEGNRGSYEQYFGPGTRLTVT.

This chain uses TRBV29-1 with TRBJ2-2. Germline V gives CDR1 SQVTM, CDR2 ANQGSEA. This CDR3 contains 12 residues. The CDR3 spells CSIKSSTGELFF.

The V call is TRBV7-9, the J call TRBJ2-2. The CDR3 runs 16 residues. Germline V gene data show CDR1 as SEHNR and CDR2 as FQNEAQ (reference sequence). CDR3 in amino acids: CASSSSAVQNTGELFF.

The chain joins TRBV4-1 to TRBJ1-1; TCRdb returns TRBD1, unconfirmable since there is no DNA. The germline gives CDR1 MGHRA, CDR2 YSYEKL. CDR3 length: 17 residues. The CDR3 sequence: CASSLGTGRSTHTEAFF.

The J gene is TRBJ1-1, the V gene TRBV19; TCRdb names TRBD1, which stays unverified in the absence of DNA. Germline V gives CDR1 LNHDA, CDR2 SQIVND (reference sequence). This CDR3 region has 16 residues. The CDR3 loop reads CASRQPGQGDLNEAFF.

This chain's CDR3 is CASSQGRETPNAEAFF. The chain employs TRBV4-1 and TRBJ1-1. This CDR3 has 16 amino acids. Germline lookup yields CDR1 MGHRA and CDR2 YSYEKL.